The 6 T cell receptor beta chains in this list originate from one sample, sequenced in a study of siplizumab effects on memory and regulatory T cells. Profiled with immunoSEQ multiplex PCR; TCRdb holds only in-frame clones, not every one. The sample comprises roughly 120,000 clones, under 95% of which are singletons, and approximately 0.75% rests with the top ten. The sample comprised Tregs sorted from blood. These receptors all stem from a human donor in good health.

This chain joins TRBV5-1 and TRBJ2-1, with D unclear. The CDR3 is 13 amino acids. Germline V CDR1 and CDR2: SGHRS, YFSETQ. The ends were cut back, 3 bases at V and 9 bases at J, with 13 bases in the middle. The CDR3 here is CASSSRPDGEQFF. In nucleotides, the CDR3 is TGCGCCAGCAGCTCTCGACCCGACGGTGAGCAGTTCTTC.

Here the CDR3 reads CASTHRQGRGYEQYF. The CDR3 DNA reads TGTGCCAGCACCCACAGACAGGGCCGGGGCTACGAGCAGTACTTC. V usage is TRBV6-5 and J usage is TRBJ2-7; 7 bases are a match to TRBD1. The CDR3 loop spans 15 amino acids. The V and J ends lost 7 bases and 3 bases, in that order; junction bases with no gene match: 12. Germline assignment: CDR1 MNHEY and CDR2 SVGAGI.

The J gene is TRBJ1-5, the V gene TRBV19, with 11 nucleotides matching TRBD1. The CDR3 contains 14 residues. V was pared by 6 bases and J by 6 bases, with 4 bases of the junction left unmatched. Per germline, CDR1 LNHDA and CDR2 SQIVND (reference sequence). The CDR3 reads CASRWGQGVQPQHF. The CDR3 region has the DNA TGTGCCAGTAGATGGGGACAGGGGGTTCAGCCCCAGCATTTT.

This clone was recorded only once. The CDR3 nucleotides read TGCGCCAGCAATCCGGGACAGGGGATCACCGGGGAGCTGTTTTTT. Protein: CASNPGQGITGELFF. The genes are TRBV5-1 and TRBJ2-2; TRBD1 matches 10 bases. The V segment lost 6 bases and the J segment 4 bases; nucleotides outside the gene matches: 6. The CDR3 is made up of 15 amino acids. Germline loops: CDR1 SGHRS, CDR2 YFSETQ.

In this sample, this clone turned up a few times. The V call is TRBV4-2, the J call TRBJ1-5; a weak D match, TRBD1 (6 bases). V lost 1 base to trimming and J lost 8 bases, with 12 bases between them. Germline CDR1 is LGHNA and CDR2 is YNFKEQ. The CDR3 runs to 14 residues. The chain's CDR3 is CASSQGGGLEPQHF. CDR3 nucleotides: TGTGCCAGCAGCCAAGGCGGGGGGCTGGAGCCCCAGCATTTT.

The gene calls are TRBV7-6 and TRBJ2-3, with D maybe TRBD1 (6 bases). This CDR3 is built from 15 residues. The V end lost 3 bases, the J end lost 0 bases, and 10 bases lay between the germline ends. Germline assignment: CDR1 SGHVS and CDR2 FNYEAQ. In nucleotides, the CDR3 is TGTGCCAGCAGCTTCTCAGGGGATAGCACAGATACGCAGTATTTT. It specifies CASSFSGDSTDTQYF.